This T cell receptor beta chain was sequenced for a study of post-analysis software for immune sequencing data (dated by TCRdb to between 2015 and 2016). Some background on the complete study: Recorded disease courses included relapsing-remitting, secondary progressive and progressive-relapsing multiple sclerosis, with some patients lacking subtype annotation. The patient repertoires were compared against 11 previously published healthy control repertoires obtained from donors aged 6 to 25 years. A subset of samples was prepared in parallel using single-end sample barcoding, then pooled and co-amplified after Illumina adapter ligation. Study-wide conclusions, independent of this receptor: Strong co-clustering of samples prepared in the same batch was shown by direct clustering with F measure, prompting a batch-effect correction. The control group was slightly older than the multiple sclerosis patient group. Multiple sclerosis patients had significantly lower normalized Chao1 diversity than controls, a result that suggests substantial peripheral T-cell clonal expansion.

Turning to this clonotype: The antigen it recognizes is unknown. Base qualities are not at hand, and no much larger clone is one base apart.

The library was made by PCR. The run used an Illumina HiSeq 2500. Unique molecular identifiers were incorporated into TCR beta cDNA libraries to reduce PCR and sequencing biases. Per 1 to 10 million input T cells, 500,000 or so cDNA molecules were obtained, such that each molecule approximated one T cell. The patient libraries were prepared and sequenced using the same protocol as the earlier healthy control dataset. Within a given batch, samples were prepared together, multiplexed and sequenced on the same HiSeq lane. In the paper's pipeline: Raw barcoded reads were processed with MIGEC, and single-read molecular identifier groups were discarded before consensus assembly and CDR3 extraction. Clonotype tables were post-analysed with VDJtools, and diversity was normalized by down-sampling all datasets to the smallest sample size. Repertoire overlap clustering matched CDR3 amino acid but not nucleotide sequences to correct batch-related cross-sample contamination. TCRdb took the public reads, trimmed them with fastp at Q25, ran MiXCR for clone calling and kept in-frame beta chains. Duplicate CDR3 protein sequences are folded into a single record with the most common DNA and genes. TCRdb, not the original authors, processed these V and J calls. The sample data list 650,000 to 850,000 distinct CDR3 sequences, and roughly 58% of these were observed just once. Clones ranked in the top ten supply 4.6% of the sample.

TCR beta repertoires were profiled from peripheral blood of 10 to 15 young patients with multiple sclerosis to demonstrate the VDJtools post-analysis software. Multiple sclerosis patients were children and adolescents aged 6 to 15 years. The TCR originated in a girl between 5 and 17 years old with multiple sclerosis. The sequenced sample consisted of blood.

Here is the DNA: TGTGCCAGCACCAAGGGGGGGGACAGTAAGACCCAGTACTTC. It encodes CASTKGGDSKTQYF. Here the chain combines TRBV6-5 and TRBJ2-7; the D call is tentative, TRBD1 or TRBD2, as each matches 7 bases. Judging by the DNA end, TRBJ2-5 fits better; the J call may be wrong. As encoded in the germline V gene, CDR1 is MNHEY while CDR2 is SVGAGI. From the cysteine up to the phenylalanine, the CDR3 has a length of 14 residues. Left in the record is the CDR3 DNA by itself, 42 bases read in frame from the first base.